This T cell receptor beta chain was sequenced for a study of OX40 agonist ivuxolimab in advanced cancers. Background on the study: Earlier treatment with anti-PD-1, anti-PD-L1 or anti-CTLA-4 was permitted, and about 40% had received some. The study's findings and limits: Within 6 weeks, CD4+ and CD8+ blood T cells expanded clonally at 0.1 to 3.0 mg/kg.

CDR1 MDHEN and CDR2 SYDVKM come from the germline V gene. After removal of 3 bases from V and 3 bases from J, the junction contained 3 bases not matched to a gene. The CDR3 is 15 amino acids. Sequencing used immunoSEQ multiplex PCR; TCRdb keeps in-frame clones, though not all of them. In the table there are under 85,000 clones, roughly 87% of which are singletons. Patients with a history of autoimmune disease or on systemic immunosuppression were excluded. Peripheral blood came from all dose cohorts at three timepoints. About this clone itself: Its antigen is unidentified.

The sample consisted of CD4+ or CD8+ T cells sorted from blood, taken in a trial of the OX40 agonist ivuxolimab. The chain employs TRBV28 and TRBJ2-1, with 9 nucleotides matching TRBD1. This receptor was obtained from an adult with an advanced solid tumor such as melanoma, head and neck, liver or kidney cancer. In nucleotides, the CDR3 is TGTGCCAGCAGTTTCGGACAGGGGTTCTACAATGAGCAGTTCTTC. Amino acids: CASSFGQGFYNEQFF. The entire variable domain, with the rest obtained from reference TRBV28 and TRBJ2-1, is as follows: DVKVTQSSRYLVKRTGEKVFLECVQDMDHENMFWYRQDPGLGLRLIYFSYDVKMKEKGDIPEGYSVSREKKERFSLILESASTNQTSMYLCASSFGQGFYNEQFFGPGTRLTVL.